One and the same sample provided the 8 T cell receptor beta chains below, sequenced in a study of shared clonotypes between healthy human individuals. Generated by immunoSEQ multiplex PCR, the TCRdb table keeps only in-frame clones and is missing some. The table includes about 800,000 clones, about 97% detected once. Naive CD8 cells lacked CD45RO and underwent positive selection for CCR7, leaving out terminally differentiated effector memory CD45RA+ cells. Source material: naive CD8+ T cells sorted from blood. Source of these receptors: a man aged 30-40 years in good health.

V gene TRBV9 combines with J gene TRBJ1-1; D is ambiguous. CDR3 size: 11 residues. Germline values: CDR1 SGDLS, CDR2 YYNGEE. With 5 bases removed from V and 6 bases from J, the gap between germline ends came to 8 bases. The CDR3 DNA reads TGTGCCAGCAGAGGGTCGTCTGAAGCTTTCTTT. Its protein product is CASRGSSEAFF.

V is TRBV29-1 and J is TRBJ2-2; 9 nucleotides line up with TRBD2. V lost 5 bases, J lost 4 bases, and 5 bases stayed unmatched. The CDR3 has 14 amino acids. Germline assignment: CDR1 SQVTM and CDR2 ANQGSEA. CDR3 in amino acids: CSVSAGGVTGELFF. Here the CDR3 DNA reads TGCAGCGTTTCGGCGGGAGGGGTCACCGGGGAGCTGTTTTTT.

J is TRBJ2-7 and V is TRBV4-2; D is unclear. Trimming stripped 1 base from V and 2 bases from J, with 12 bases between. Germline assignment: CDR1 LGHNA and CDR2 YNFKEQ. The CDR3 contains 15 residues. DNA of the CDR3: TGTGCCAGCAGCCAAGTCCTTAAAGACACCTACGAGCAGTACTTC. It yields the protein CASSQVLKDTYEQYF.

The chain links TRBV14 to TRBJ2-3, with TRBD2 identical over 7 bases. The CDR3 runs to 17 residues. Germline assignment: CDR1 SGHDN and CDR2 FVKESK. V shed 0 bases and J 2 bases; nucleotides not matched to a gene: 8. The DNA of the CDR3 is TGTGCCAGCAGCCAAGATACCGGAACTAGCGTCACAGATACGCAGTATTTT. This encodes CASSQDTGTSVTDTQYF.

As to this clone: Other DNA variants within this sample encode the same CDR3. The chain has TRBV5-1 and TRBJ2-1; 9 bases are shared with TRBD2. The CDR3 runs 15 residues. CDR1 is SGHRS and CDR2 is YFSETQ in the germline V gene. The ends lost 4 bases at V and 0 bases at J; junction bases unmatched: 2. The CDR3 DNA is TGCGCCAGCAGCCTTAGCGGGGGCTCCTACAATGAGCAGTTCTTC. This encodes CASSLSGGSYNEQFF.

This rearrangement joins TRBV7-9 to TRBJ2-3, with 11 bases aligning to TRBD2. Germline values: CDR1 SEHNR, CDR2 FQNEAQ (reference sequence). Losses at the gene ends were 5 bases for V and 2 bases for J; bases not matched to a gene: 6. CDR3 length: 16 residues. CDR3 region: CASSPPGLAVTDTQYF. In nucleotides, the CDR3 is TGTGCCAGCAGCCCACCGGGACTAGCGGTCACAGATACGCAGTATTTT.

The V call is TRBV29-1, the J call TRBJ2-1, with 7 bases aligning to TRBD1. V lost 3 bases, J lost 7 bases, and 18 bases stayed unmatched. The CDR3 length is 17 residues. The germline gives CDR1 SQVTM, CDR2 ANQGSEA. The CDR3 spells CSVEDAGLVQGWNEQFF. The CDR3 region has the DNA TGCAGCGTTGAGGACGCAGGGTTGGTACAGGGGTGGAATGAGCAGTTCTTC.

The chain uses TRBV13 and TRBJ2-2; no clear D. CDR3 length equals 13 residues. Germline V lookup: CDR1 PRHDT, CDR2 FYEKMQ (reference sequence). V lost 1 base and J 3 bases, leaving 3 bases between the germline ends. CDR3: CASSLEDTGELFF. DNA of the CDR3: TGTGCCAGCAGCTTAGAAGACACCGGGGAGCTGTTTTTT.